The TCR beta chain described here comes from a study of cytomegalovirus exposure and HLA in healthy donors. Germline loops: CDR1 LNHDA, CDR2 SQIVND (reference sequence). The CDR3 is made up of 14 amino acids. J was trimmed by 6 bases and V by 3 bases; bases with no gene match: 5. Libraries were prepared by immunoSEQ multiplex PCR; TCRdb keeps only in-frame clonotypes and omits some of them. The sample records over 60,000 clones, around 95% being singletons. The sample comprised PBMCs. The gene calls are TRBV19 and TRBJ1-2; 9 bases line up with TRBD1. This TCR was recovered from a young man in good health and CMV-seronegative. The CDR3: CASSIPGQGNGYTF. CDR3 nucleotides: TGTGCCAGTAGTATCCCGGGACAGGGAAATGGCTACACCTTC.